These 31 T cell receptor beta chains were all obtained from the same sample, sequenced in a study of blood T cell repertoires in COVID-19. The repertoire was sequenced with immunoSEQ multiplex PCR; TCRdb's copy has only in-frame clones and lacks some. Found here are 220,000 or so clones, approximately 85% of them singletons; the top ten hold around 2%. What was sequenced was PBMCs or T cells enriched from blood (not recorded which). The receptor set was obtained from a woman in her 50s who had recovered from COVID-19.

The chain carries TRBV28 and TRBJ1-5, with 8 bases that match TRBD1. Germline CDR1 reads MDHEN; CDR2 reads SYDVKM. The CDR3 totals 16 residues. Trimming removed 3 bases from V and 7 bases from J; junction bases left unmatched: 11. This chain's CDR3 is CASSFRLFRGRQPQHF. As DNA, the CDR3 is TGTGCCAGCAGTTTTCGTTTATTCAGGGGGCGGCAGCCCCAGCATTTT.

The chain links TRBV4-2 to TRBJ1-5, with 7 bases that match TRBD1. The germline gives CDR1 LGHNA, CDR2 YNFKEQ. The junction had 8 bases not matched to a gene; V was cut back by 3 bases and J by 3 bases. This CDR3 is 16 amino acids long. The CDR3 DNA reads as TGTGCCAGCAGCCAGTCGGGACAGAATCTCAATCAGCCCCAGCATTTT. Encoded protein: CASSQSGQNLNQPQHF.

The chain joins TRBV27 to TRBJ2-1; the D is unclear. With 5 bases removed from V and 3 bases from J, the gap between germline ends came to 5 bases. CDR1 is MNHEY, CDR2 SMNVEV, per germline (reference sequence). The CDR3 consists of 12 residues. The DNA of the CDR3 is TGTGCCAGCAGTCCTAACTACAATGAGCAGTTCTTC. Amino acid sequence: CASSPNYNEQFF.

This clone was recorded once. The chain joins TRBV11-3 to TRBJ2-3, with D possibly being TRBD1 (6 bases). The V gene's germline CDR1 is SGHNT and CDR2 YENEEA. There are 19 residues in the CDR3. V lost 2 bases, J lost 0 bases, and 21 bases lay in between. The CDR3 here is CASSLYLPYRVLSTDTQYF. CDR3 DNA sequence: TGTGCCAGCAGCTTATATTTACCATACAGGGTACTTAGCACAGATACGCAGTATTTT. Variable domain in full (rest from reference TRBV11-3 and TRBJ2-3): EAGVVQSPRYKIIEKKQPVAFWCNPISGHNTLYWYLQNLGQGPELLIRYENEEAVDDSQLPKDRFSAERLKGVDSTLKIQPAELGDSAVYLCASSLYLPYRVLSTDTQYFGPGTRLTVL.

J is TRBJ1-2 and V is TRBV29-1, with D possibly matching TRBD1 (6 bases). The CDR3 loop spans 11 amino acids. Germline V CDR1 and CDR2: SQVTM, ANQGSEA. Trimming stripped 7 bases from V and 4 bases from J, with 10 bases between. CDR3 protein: CSATGFYGYTF. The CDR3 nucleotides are TGCAGCGCCACAGGGTTCTATGGCTACACCTTC.

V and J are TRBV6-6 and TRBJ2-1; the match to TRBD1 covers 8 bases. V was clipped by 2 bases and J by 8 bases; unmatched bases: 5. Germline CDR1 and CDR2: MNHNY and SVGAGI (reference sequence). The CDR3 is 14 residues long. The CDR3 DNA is TGTGCCAGCAGTTACGACAGGGGTTTGGATGAGCAGTTCTTC. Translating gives CASSYDRGLDEQFF.

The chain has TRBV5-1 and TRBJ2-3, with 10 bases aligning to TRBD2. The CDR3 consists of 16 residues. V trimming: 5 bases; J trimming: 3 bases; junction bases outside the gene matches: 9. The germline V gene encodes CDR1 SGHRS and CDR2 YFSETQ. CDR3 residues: CASSQDSLAGTDTQYF. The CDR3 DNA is TGCGCCAGCAGTCAAGACTCACTAGCGGGGACAGATACGCAGTATTTT.

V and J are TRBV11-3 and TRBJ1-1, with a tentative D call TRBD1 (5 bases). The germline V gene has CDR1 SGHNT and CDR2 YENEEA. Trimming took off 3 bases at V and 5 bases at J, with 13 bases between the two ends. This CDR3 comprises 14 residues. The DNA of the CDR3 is TGTGCCAGCAGCTTGAACGTGGGGGGGACTGAAGCTTTCTTT. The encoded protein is CASSLNVGGTEAFF.

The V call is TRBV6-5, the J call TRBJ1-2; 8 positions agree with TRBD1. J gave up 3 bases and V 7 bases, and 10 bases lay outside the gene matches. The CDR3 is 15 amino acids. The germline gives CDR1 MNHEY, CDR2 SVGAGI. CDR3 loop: CASTLTGTGHYGYTF. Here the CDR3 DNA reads TGTGCCAGCACCCTTACCGGGACAGGCCACTATGGCTACACCTTC.

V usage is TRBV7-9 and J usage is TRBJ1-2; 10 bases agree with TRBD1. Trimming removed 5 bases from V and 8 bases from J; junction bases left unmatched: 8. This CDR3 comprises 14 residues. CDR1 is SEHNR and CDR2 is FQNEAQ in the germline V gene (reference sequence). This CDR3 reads CASSDKGQGLGYTF. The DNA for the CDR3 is TGTGCCAGCAGCGACAAGGGACAGGGGCTCGGCTACACCTTC.

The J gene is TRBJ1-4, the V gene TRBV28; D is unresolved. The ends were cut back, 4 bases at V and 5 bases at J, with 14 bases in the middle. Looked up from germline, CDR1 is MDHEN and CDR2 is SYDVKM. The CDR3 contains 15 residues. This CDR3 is CASSYLPGGNEKLFF. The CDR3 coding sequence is TGTGCCAGCAGTTACCTCCCGGGTGGGAATGAAAAACTGTTTTTT.

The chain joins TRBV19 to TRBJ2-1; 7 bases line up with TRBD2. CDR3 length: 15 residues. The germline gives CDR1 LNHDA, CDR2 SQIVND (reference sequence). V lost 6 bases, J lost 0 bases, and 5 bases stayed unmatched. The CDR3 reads CASRAQRGSYNEQFF. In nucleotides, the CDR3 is TGTGCCAGTAGGGCTCAGCGGGGCTCCTACAATGAGCAGTTCTTC.

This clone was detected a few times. Here the CDR3 reads CASSLTGGVNTEAFF. The CDR3 DNA sequence: TGTGCCAGCAGCTTGACAGGGGGCGTGAACACTGAAGCTTTCTTT. The chain combines TRBV7-3 with TRBJ1-1, with TRBD1 matching over 10 bases. Looked up from germline, CDR1 is SGHTA and CDR2 is FQGTGA. This CDR3 is 15 amino acids long. V gave up 3 bases and J gave up 0 bases; unmatched junction bases: 1.

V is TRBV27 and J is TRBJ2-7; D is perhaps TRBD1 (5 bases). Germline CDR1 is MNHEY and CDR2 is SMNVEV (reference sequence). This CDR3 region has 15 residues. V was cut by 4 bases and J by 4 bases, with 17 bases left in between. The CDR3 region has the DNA TGTGCCAGCAGTTCCTCCCTCGACAGTTATTACGAGCAGTACTTC. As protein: CASSSSLDSYYEQYF.

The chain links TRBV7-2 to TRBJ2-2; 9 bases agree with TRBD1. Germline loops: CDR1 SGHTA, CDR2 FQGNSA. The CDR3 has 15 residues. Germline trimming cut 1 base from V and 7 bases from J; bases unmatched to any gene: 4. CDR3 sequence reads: CASSLEQGAHGELFF. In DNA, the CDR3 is TGTGCCAGCAGCTTAGAACAGGGGGCTCACGGGGAGCTGTTTTTT.

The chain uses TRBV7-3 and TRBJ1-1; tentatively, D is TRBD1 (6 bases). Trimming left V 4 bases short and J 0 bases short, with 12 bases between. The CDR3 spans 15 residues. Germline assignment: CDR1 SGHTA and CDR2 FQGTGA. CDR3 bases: TGTGCCAGCAGCTCGACAGGAACCCTGAACACTGAAGCTTTCTTT. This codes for CASSSTGTLNTEAFF.

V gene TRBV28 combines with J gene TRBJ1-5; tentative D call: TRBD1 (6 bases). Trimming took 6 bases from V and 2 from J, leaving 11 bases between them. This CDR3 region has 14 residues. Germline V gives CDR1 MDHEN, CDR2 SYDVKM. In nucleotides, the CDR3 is TGTGCCAGCAGCCACCCAGGGGGCAATCAGCCCCAGCATTTT. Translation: CASSHPGGNQPQHF.

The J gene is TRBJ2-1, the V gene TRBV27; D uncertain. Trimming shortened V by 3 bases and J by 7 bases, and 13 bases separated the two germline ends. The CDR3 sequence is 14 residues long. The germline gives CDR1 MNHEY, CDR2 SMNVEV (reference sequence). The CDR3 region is CASSFDPRWNEQFF. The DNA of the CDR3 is TGTGCCAGCAGTTTCGACCCGCGGTGGAATGAGCAGTTCTTC.

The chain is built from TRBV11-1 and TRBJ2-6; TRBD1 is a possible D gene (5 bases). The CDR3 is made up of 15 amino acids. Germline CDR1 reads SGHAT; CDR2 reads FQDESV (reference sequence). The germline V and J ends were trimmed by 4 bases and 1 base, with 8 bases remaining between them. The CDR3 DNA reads TGTGCCAGCAGCTCCCGACAGTCTGGGGCCAACGTCCTGACTTTC. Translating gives CASSSRQSGANVLTF.

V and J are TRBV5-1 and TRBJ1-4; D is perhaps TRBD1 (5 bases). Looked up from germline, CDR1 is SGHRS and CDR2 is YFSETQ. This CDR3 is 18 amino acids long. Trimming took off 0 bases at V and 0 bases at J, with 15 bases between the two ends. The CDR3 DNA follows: TGCGCCAGCAGCTTGGCCGGGACTCACCTTGCAACTAATGAAAAACTGTTTTTT. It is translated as CASSLAGTHLATNEKLFF.

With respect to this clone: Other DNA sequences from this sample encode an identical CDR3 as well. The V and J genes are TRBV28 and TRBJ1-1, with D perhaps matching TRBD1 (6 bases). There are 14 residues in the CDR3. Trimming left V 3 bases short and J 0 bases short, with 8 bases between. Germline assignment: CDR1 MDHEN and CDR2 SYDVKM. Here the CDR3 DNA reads TGTGCCAGCAGTTTGCAGGGGTTGAACACTGAAGCTTTCTTT. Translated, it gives CASSLQGLNTEAFF.

The CDR3 spells CASSLARGAVLYTF. Here the CDR3 DNA reads TGTGCCAGCAGCCTCGCCCGGGGGGCTGTCCTCTACACCTTC. This chain links TRBV27 with TRBJ1-2, with D tentatively TRBD1 (6 bases). From germline, CDR1 is MNHEY and CDR2 SMNVEV (reference sequence). The V end was cut by 6 bases, the J end by 10 bases, with 21 bases between. CDR3 length equals 14 residues.

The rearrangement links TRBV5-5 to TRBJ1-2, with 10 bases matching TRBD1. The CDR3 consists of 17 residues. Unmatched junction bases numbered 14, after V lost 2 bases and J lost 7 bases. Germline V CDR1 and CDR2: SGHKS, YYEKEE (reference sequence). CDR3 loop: CASSFRMGDRGPGGYTF. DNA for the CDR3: TGTGCCAGCAGCTTCAGGATGGGGGACAGGGGCCCCGGTGGCTACACCTTC.

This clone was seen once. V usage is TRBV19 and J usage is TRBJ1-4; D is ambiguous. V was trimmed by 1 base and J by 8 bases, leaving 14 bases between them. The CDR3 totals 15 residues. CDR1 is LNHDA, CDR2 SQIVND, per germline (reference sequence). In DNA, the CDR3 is TGTGCCAGTAGTATAGTTCCTAGAGTGGAAGAAAAACTGTTTTTT. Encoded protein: CASSIVPRVEEKLFF.

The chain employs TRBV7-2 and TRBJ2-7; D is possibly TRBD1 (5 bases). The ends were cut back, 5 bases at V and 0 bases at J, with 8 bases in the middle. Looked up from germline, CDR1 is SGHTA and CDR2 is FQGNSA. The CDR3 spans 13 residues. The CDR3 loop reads CASSPQVSYEQYF. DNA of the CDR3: TGTGCCAGCAGCCCACAGGTCTCCTACGAGCAGTACTTC.

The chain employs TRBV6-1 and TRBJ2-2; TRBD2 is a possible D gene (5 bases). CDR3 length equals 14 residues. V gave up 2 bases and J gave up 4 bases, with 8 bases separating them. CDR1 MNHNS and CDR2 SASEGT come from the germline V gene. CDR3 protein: CASSELGSTGELFF. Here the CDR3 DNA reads TGTGCCAGCAGTGAATTGGGGAGCACCGGGGAGCTGTTTTTT.

CDR3 nucleotides: TGTGCCAGCATATCCTCGACAGGGAACACCGGGGAGCTGTTTTTT. This gives the protein CASISSTGNTGELFF. The chain uses TRBV6-5 and TRBJ2-2, with a possible D match to TRBD1 (6 bases). CDR3 length: 15 amino acids. The ends were cut back, 7 bases at V and 1 base at J, with 13 bases in the middle. Germline CDR1 reads MNHEY; CDR2 reads SVGAGI.

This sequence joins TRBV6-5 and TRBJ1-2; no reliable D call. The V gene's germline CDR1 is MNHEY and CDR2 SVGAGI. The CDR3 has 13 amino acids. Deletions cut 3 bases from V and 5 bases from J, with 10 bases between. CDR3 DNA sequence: TGTGCCAGCAGTTATCTGGGAGGGTATGGCTACACCTTC. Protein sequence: CASSYLGGYGYTF.

The DNA of the CDR3 is TGTGCCAGCAGTCGTCCGGGACTAGAGTACGAGCAGTACTTC. Its translation is CASSRPGLEYEQYF. This rearrangement joins TRBV6-2 or TRBV6-3 to TRBJ2-7, with 8 bases lining up with TRBD2. The CDR3 contains 14 residues. J was trimmed by 4 bases and V by 5 bases; bases with no gene match: 7. The germline V gene encodes CDR1 MNHEY and CDR2 SVGEGT.

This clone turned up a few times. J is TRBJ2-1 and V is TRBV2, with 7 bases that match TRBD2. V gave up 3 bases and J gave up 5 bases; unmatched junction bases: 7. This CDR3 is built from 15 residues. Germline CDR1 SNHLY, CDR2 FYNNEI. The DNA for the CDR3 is TGTGCCAGCAGTGATGATGCGGCGGGGGACAATGAGCAGTTCTTC. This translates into CASSDDAAGDNEQFF.

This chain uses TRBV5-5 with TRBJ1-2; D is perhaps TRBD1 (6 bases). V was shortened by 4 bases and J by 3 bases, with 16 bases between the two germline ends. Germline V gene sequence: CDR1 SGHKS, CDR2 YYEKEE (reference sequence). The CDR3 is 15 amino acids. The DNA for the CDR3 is TGTGCCAGCAGCCCAGTGCAGGGGCAGGACTATGGCTACACCTTC. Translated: CASSPVQGQDYGYTF.